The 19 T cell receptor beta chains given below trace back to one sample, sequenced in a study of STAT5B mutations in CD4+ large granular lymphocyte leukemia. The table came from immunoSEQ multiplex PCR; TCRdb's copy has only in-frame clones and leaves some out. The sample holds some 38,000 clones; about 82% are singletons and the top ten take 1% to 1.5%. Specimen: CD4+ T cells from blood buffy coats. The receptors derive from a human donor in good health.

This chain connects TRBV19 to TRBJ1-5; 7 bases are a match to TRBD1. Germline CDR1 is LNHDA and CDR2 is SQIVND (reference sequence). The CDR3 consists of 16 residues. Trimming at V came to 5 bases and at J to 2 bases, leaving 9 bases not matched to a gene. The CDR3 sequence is CASSVLQGQRNQPQHF. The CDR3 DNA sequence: TGTGCCAGTAGTGTTTTACAGGGGCAGCGCAATCAGCCCCAGCATTTT.

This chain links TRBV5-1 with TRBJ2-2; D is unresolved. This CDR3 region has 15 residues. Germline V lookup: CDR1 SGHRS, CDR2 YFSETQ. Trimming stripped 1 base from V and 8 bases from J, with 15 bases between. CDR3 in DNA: TGCGCCAGCAGCTTGAAGGTTAGCCCTTTAGGGGAGCTGTTTTTT. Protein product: CASSLKVSPLGELFF.

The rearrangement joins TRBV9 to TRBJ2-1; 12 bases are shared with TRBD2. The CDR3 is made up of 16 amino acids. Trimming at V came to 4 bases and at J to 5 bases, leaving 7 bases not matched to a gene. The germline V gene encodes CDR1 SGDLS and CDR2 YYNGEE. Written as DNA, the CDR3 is TGTGCCAGCAGCCAAAGAAGGACTAGCGGGAACAATGAGCAGTTCTTC. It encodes CASSQRRTSGNNEQFF.

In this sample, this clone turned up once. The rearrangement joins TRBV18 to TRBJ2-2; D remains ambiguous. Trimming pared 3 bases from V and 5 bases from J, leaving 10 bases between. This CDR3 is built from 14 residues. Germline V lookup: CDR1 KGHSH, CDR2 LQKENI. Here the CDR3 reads CASSPPQRTGELFF. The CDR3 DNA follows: TGTGCCAGCTCACCCCCCCAGAGGACCGGGGAGCTGTTTTTT.

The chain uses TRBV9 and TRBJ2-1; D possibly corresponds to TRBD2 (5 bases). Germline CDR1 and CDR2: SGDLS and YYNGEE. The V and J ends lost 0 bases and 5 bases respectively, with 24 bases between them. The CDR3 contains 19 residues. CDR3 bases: TGTGCCAGCAGCGTAGCCCCGGGGAGTAGCCACCCAATTGACAATGAGCAGTTCTTC. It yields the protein CASSVAPGSSHPIDNEQFF.

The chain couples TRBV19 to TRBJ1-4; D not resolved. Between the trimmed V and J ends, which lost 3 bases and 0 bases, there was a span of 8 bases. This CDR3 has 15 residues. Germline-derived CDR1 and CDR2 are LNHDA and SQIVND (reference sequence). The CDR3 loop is CASSISQATNEKLFF. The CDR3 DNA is TGTGCCAGTAGTATCTCCCAGGCAACTAATGAAAAACTGTTTTTT.

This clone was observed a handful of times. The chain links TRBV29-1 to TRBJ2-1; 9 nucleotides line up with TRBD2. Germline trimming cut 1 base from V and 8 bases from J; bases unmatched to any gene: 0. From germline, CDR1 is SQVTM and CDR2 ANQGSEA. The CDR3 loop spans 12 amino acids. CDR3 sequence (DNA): TGCAGCGTTGAAGTAGCGGGGGATGAGCAGTTCTTC. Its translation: CSVEVAGDEQFF.

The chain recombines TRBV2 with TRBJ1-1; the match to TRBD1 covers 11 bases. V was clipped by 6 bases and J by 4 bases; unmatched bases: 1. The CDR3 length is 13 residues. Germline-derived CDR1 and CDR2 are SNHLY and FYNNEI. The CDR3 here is CASRDRGLTEAFF. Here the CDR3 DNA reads TGTGCCAGCAGGGACAGGGGGCTCACTGAAGCTTTCTTT.

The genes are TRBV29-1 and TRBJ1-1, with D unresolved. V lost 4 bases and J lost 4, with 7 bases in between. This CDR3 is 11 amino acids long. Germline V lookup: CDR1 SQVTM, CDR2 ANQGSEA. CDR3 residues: CSVARGTEAFF. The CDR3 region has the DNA TGCAGCGTTGCTCGAGGCACTGAAGCTTTCTTT.

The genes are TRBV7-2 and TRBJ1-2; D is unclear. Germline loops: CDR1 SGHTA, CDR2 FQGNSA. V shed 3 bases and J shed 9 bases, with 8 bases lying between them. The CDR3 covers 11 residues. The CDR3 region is CASSFEASYTF. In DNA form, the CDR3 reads TGTGCCAGCAGCTTCGAGGCCAGCTACACCTTC.

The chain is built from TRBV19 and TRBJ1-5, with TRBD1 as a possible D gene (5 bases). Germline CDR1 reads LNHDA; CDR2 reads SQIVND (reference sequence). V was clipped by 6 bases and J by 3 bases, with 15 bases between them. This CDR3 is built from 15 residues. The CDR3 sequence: CASRPAGIDNQPQHF. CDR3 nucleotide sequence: TGTGCCAGTAGGCCAGCAGGGATCGACAATCAGCCCCAGCATTTT.

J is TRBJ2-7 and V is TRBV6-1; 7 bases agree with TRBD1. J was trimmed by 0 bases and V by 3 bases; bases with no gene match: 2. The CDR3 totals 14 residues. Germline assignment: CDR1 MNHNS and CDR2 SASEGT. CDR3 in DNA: TGTGCCAGCAGTGAGACAGGGAGCTCCTACGAGCAGTACTTC. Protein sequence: CASSETGSSYEQYF.

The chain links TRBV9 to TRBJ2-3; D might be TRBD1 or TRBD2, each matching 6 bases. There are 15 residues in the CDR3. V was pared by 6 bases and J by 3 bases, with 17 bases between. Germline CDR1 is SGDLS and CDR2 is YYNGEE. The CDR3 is CASTLEGVTTDTQYF. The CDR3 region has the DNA TGTGCCAGCACCCTGGAGGGGGTCACTACAGATACGCAGTATTTT.

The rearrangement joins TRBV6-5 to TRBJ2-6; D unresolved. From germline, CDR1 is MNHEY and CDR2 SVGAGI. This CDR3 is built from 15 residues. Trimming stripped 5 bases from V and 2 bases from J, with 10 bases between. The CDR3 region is CASSPSIAGANVLTF. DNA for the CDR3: TGTGCCAGCAGTCCTTCAATAGCTGGGGCCAACGTCCTGACTTTC.

CDR3 region: CASGRGPGSNQPQHF. The CDR3 coding sequence is TGTGCCAGTGGGAGGGGGCCAGGTTCGAATCAGCCCCAGCATTTT. V and J are TRBV19 and TRBJ1-5, with 7 bases identical to TRBD1. In germline, CDR1 is LNHDA, CDR2 SQIVND (reference sequence). This CDR3 region has 15 residues. After removal of 8 bases from V and 4 bases from J, the junction contained 11 bases not matched to a gene.

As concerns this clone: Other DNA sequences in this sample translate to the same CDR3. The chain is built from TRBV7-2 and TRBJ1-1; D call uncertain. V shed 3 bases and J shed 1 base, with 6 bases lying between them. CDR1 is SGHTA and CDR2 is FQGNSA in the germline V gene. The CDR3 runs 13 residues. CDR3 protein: CASSLAANTEAFF. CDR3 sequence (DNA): TGTGCCAGCAGCTTGGCAGCGAACACTGAAGCTTTCTTT.

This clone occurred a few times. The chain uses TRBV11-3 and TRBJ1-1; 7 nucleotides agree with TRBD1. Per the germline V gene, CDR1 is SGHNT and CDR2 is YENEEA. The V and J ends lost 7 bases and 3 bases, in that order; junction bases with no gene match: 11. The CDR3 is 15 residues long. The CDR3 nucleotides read TGTGCCAGCACCCAGGAGGGGGCGGTCGACACTGAAGCTTTCTTT. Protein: CASTQEGAVDTEAFF.

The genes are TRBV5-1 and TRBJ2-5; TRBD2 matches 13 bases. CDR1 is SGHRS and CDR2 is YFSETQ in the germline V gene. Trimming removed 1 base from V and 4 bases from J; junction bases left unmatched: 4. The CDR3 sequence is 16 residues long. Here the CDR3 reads CASSLTGTSGIETQYF. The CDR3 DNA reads TGCGCCAGCAGCTTGACCGGGACTAGCGGGATAGAGACCCAGTACTTC.

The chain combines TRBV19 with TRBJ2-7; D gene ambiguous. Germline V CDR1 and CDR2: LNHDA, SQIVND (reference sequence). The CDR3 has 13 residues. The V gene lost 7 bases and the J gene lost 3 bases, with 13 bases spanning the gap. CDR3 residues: CASIHDNLYEQYF. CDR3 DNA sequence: TGTGCCAGTATACACGACAATCTCTACGAGCAGTACTTC.